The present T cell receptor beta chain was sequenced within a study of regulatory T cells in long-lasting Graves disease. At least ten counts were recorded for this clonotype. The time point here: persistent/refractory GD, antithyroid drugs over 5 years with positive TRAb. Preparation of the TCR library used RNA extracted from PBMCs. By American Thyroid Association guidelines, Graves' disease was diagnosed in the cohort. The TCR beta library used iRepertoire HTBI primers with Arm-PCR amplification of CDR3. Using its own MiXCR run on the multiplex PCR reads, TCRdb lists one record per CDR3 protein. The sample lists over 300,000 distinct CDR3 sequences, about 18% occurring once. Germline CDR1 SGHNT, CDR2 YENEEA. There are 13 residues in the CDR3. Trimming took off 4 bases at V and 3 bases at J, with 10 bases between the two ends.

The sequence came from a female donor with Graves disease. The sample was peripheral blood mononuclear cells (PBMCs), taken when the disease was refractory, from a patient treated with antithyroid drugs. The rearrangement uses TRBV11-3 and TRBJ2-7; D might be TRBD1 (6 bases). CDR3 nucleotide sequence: TGTGCCAGCAGCTCGGACAGTCGCTACGAGCAGTACTTC. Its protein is CASSSDSRYEQYF.